One sample yielded the 21 T cell receptor beta chains listed below, sequenced in a study of T cells in localized non-small cell lung cancer. Produced via immunoSEQ multiplex PCR; TCRdb's table is partial and in-frame only. This sample has 60,000 to 75,000 clones, with about four fifths found just once. Sample: PBMCs, taken before any cancer treatment. The receptors come from a man aged 40 to 69 with stage II lung adenocarcinoma.

In its sample, this clone was seen a few times. The chain employs TRBV7-2 and TRBJ2-7, with 9 bases aligning to TRBD2. V dropped 5 bases and J dropped 4; count of bases not matched to a gene: 18. The CDR3 contains 18 residues. Germline V gene sequence: CDR1 SGHTA, CDR2 FQGNSA. CDR3 protein: CASSPRAGGAGGSYEQYF. As DNA, the CDR3 is TGTGCCAGCAGCCCCCGAGCCGGCGGGGCGGGAGGGAGTTACGAGCAGTACTTC.

The V call is TRBV27, the J call TRBJ1-4; D call uncertain. The CDR3 covers 16 residues. Trimming shortened V by 6 bases and J by 0 bases, and 14 bases separated the two germline ends. The germline V gene has CDR1 MNHEY and CDR2 SMNVEV (reference sequence). The CDR3 protein is CASSLVPRPTNEKLFF. CDR3 nucleotides: TGTGCCAGCAGCCTCGTTCCGCGGCCAACTAATGAAAAACTGTTTTTT. Full variable domain (remainder filled in from reference TRBV27 and TRBJ1-4): EAQVTQNPRYLITVTGKKLTVTCSQNMNHEYMSWYRQDPGLGLRQIYYSMNVEVTDKGDVPEGYKVSRKEKRNFPLILESPSPNQTSLYFCASSLVPRPTNEKLFFGSGTQLSVL.

The chain couples TRBV6-6 to TRBJ1-1; D is uncertain. This CDR3 has 11 residues. Trimming removed 2 bases from V and 8 bases from J, with 6 bases in between. Germline-derived CDR1 and CDR2 are MNHNY and SVGAGI (reference sequence). The CDR3 DNA follows: TGTGCCAGCAGTTACAAGACAGAAGCTTTCTTT. Protein product: CASSYKTEAFF.

J is TRBJ2-1 and V is TRBV7-8, with 8 positions matching TRBD2. V gave up 2 bases and J gave up 5 bases; unmatched junction bases: 8. The CDR3 totals 16 residues. CDR1 and CDR2 (germline): SGHVS, FQNEAQ. This chain's CDR3 is CASSLTSGTTHNEQFF. DNA for the CDR3: TGTGCCAGCAGCTTAACTAGCGGCACGACCCACAATGAGCAGTTCTTC.

There are a few counts of this clone. The chain joins TRBV4-1 to TRBJ1-3, with no clear D. The CDR3 is made up of 15 amino acids. CDR1 and CDR2 (germline): MGHRA, YSYEKL. Trimming took off 2 bases at V and 0 bases at J, with 8 bases between the two ends. CDR3 sequence reads: CASSQKAVSGNTIYF. The DNA for the CDR3 is TGCGCCAGCAGCCAAAAGGCAGTCTCTGGAAACACCATATATTTT.

This clone came up a few times. V is TRBV14 and J is TRBJ2-1; 7 nucleotides match TRBD1. Germline-derived CDR1 and CDR2 are SGHDN and FVKESK. V dropped 2 bases and J dropped 0; count of bases not matched to a gene: 4. CDR3 size: 16 residues. The CDR3: CASSQRTGGSYNEQFF. The DNA of the CDR3 is TGTGCCAGCAGCCAAAGGACAGGAGGCTCCTACAATGAGCAGTTCTTC.

The gene calls are TRBV11-2 and TRBJ2-5; D possibly corresponds to TRBD2 (6 bases). The CDR3 extends over 12 amino acids. V lost 8 bases and J 1 base, leaving 8 bases between the germline ends. The germline gives CDR1 SGHAT, CDR2 FQNNGV. CDR3 sequence reads: CASRSGQETQYF. The CDR3 DNA follows: TGTGCCAGCCGTAGCGGCCAAGAGACCCAGTACTTC.

The V and J genes are TRBV14 and TRBJ2-7; the D is unclear. The CDR3 consists of 16 residues. Germline assignment: CDR1 SGHDN and CDR2 FVKESK. V was clipped by 4 bases and J by 0 bases, with 16 bases between them. CDR3 in amino acids: CASSPEYWSSSYEQYF. In DNA form, the CDR3 reads TGTGCCAGCAGCCCGGAGTACTGGTCGAGCTCCTACGAGCAGTACTTC.

The V and J genes are TRBV7-2 and TRBJ1-3, with 7 nucleotides matching TRBD1. The CDR3 sequence is 16 residues long. V dropped 1 base and J dropped 2; count of bases not matched to a gene: 5. Germline CDR1 is SGHTA and CDR2 is FQGNSA. The CDR3 nucleotides read TGTGCCAGCAGCTTAGGGTCGACAGGGACTGGAAACACCATATATTTT. It codes for CASSLGSTGTGNTIYF.

The chain combines TRBV9 with TRBJ2-6, with 11 nucleotides matching TRBD2. V shed 2 bases and J 2 bases; nucleotides not matched to a gene: 3. Germline CDR1 SGDLS, CDR2 YYNGEE. The CDR3 has 17 amino acids. As DNA, the CDR3 is TGTGCCAGCAGCGTTGGGACTAGCGGCCCTGGGGCCAACGTCCTGACTTTC. Amino acid sequence: CASSVGTSGPGANVLTF.

V gene TRBV30 combines with J gene TRBJ2-3, with D hard to call. The V gene's germline CDR1 is GTSNPN and CDR2 SVGIG (reference sequence). The CDR3 is 12 amino acids. V lost 2 bases, J lost 5 bases, and 8 bases lay in between. The chain's CDR3 is CAWSPPQDTQYF. In nucleotides, the CDR3 is TGTGCCTGGAGTCCCCCCCAAGATACGCAGTATTTT.

The chain is built from TRBV2 and TRBJ2-3; 11 bases align to TRBD2. Germline-derived CDR1 and CDR2 are SNHLY and FYNNEI. The ends lost 8 bases at V and 5 bases at J; junction bases unmatched: 6. CDR3 size: 14 residues. The CDR3 is CASQIAGGVDTQYF. The CDR3 nucleotides read TGTGCCAGCCAGATAGCGGGAGGGGTAGATACGCAGTATTTT.

The rearrangement uses TRBV6-1 and TRBJ2-5; D might be TRBD1 (6 bases). V lost 0 bases and J 0 bases, leaving 11 bases between the germline ends. CDR3 length: 16 residues. Germline-derived CDR1 and CDR2 are MNHNS and SASEGT. In DNA form, the CDR3 reads TGTGCCAGCAGTGAAGCGCCTGGACAGTACCAAGAGACCCAGTACTTC. Translated, it gives CASSEAPGQYQETQYF.

The gene calls are TRBV6-6 and TRBJ1-2; D call uncertain. CDR3 length: 13 amino acids. The germline gives CDR1 MNHNY, CDR2 SVGAGI (reference sequence). V shed 4 bases and J shed 6 bases, with 12 bases lying between them. Here the CDR3 reads CASSFGRFNGYTF. The CDR3 DNA reads as TGTGCCAGCAGTTTTGGGAGGTTCAATGGCTACACCTTC.

The V call is TRBV19, the J call TRBJ2-7; 7 bases agree with TRBD1. CDR1 is LNHDA, CDR2 SQIVND, per germline (reference sequence). The CDR3 runs 14 residues. V shed 5 bases, J shed 3 bases, and the junction held 7 bases outside the gene matches. For the CDR3, the DNA is TGTGCCAGTAGTCAGACAGGGATTCGCTACGAGCAGTACTTC. Its translation: CASSQTGIRYEQYF.

V usage is TRBV19 and J usage is TRBJ2-1, with a weak D call TRBD1 (6 bases). The CDR3 contains 15 residues. Trimming cost V 3 bases and J 9 bases, with 18 bases left between them. The germline V gene encodes CDR1 LNHDA and CDR2 SQIVND (reference sequence). CDR3: CASSMRTGQGTEQFF. CDR3 DNA: TGTGCCAGTAGTATGAGAACAGGGCAGGGAACTGAGCAGTTCTTC.

The rearrangement links TRBV11-2 to TRBJ2-1; the match to TRBD2 covers 7 bases. CDR3 length equals 15 residues. Trimming took 4 bases from V and 5 from J; bases not matched to a gene: 8. In germline, CDR1 is SGHAT, CDR2 FQNNGV. This chain's CDR3 is CASSSAERGNNEQFF. In nucleotides, the CDR3 is TGTGCCAGCAGCTCAGCCGAGCGGGGTAACAATGAGCAGTTCTTC.

The chain has TRBV14 and TRBJ2-2; no clear D. Between the trimmed V and J ends, which lost 3 bases and 3 bases, there was a span of 14 bases. CDR1 and CDR2 (germline): SGHDN, FVKESK. The CDR3 runs to 16 residues. CDR3 region: CASSHWVGFDTGELFF. CDR3 coding DNA: TGTGCCAGCAGCCACTGGGTAGGCTTCGACACCGGGGAGCTGTTTTTT.

The chain couples TRBV5-1 to TRBJ2-2; weak D call: TRBD2 (5 bases). This CDR3 is built from 14 residues. Germline V gene sequence: CDR1 SGHRS, CDR2 YFSETQ. Trimming removed 5 bases at V and 2 bases at J, with 10 bases between. The CDR3 DNA reads as TGCGCCAGCAGGGAACTAGAAAACACCGGGGAGCTGTTTTTT. It yields the protein CASRELENTGELFF.

This chain connects TRBV6-6 to TRBJ1-5; 7 bases match TRBD1. The CDR3 has 16 amino acids. Trimming cost V 2 bases and J 4 bases; bases outside gene matches: 8. Germline CDR1 reads MNHNY; CDR2 reads SVGAGI (reference sequence). CDR3 sequence reads: CASSYETGFPNQPQHF. As DNA, the CDR3 is TGTGCCAGCAGTTACGAGACAGGGTTCCCTAATCAGCCCCAGCATTTT.

There are a few counts of this clone. The rearrangement uses TRBV4-3 and TRBJ2-7; a weak D match, TRBD1 (7 bases). The V end lost 0 bases, the J end lost 3 bases, and 21 bases lay between the germline ends. Germline CDR1 and CDR2: LGHNA and YSLEER. This CDR3 has 18 residues. The CDR3 DNA reads as TGCGCCAGCAGCCAAGATTGGGGAGGACAGGCGGGTCTCTACGAGCAGTACTTC. Translating it yields CASSQDWGGQAGLYEQYF.